Following are 32 T cell receptor beta chains from one sample sequenced in a study of cytomegalovirus exposure and HLA in healthy donors. Generated by immunoSEQ multiplex PCR, the TCRdb table keeps only in-frame clones and is missing some. This sample has more than 95,000 clones, with roughly nine tenths found just once. Sequences were obtained from PBMCs. The receptor source for this set is a woman aged 18-29 years in good health and CMV-seronegative.

J is TRBJ1-1 and V is TRBV9; tentatively, D is TRBD1 (6 bases). This CDR3 comprises 15 residues. Trimming pared 3 bases from V and 7 bases from J, leaving 19 bases between. Per germline, CDR1 SGDLS and CDR2 YYNGEE. The CDR3 nucleotides are TGTGCCAGCAGCGGATTAACAGGGACGGCGAGTGAAGCTTTCTTT. This gives the protein CASSGLTGTASEAFF. Filled out from reference TRBV9 and TRBJ1-1, the complete variable domain reads DSGVTQTPKHLITATGQRVTLRCSPRSGDLSVYWYQQSLDQGLQFLIQYYNGEERAKGNILERFSAQQFPDLHSELNLSSLELGDSALYFCASSGLTGTASEAFFGQGTRLTVV.

The V gene is TRBV18, the J gene TRBJ2-1, with D perhaps matching TRBD2 (6 bases). The germline CDR1 and CDR2 sequences are KGHSH and LQKENI. The CDR3 contains 16 residues. With 1 base removed from V and 6 bases from J, the gap between germline ends came to 16 bases. The CDR3 bases are TGTGCCAGCTCACCACTCTTAGTAGCGGAGGGCAATGAGCAGTTCTTC. Residues: CASSPLLVAEGNEQFF.

The chain combines TRBV4-1 with TRBJ1-1; D is unresolved. The germline V gene encodes CDR1 MGHRA and CDR2 YSYEKL. The CDR3 covers 12 residues. V was trimmed by 0 bases and J by 5 bases, leaving 4 bases between them. The CDR3 protein is CASSQERTEAFF. The CDR3 DNA reads as TGCGCCAGCAGCCAAGAGCGTACTGAAGCTTTCTTT.

This chain links TRBV9 with TRBJ2-3; 9 positions agree with TRBD2. CDR1 is SGDLS, CDR2 YYNGEE, per germline. V gave up 0 bases and J gave up 7 bases; unmatched junction bases: 12. The CDR3 is 17 amino acids. The CDR3 nucleotides are TGTGCCAGCAGCGTAGCTACGGGTAGCGGGAGTGTATATACGCAGTATTTT. Its protein product is CASSVATGSGSVYTQYF.

This chain's CDR3 is CASSLSPWFGGVSTDTQYF. CDR3 sequence (DNA): TGTGCCAGCAGCTTATCCCCGTGGTTTGGCGGGGTCAGCACAGATACGCAGTATTTT. V gene TRBV11-3 combines with J gene TRBJ2-3; D is perhaps TRBD2 (6 bases). The CDR3 covers 19 residues. CDR1 and CDR2 (germline): SGHNT, YENEEA. With 2 bases removed from V and 0 bases from J, the gap between germline ends came to 21 bases.

V gene TRBV7-8 combines with J gene TRBJ1-5; weak D call: TRBD1 (5 bases). The ends were cut back, 1 base at V and 1 base at J, with 11 bases in the middle. The germline V gene has CDR1 SGHVS and CDR2 FQNEAQ. This CDR3 is 16 amino acids long. DNA of the CDR3: TGTGCCAGCAGCTTAGAGGGGCCAGGGAGCAATCAGCCCCAGCATTTT. This gives the protein CASSLEGPGSNQPQHF.

V is TRBV5-4 and J is TRBJ2-5; D is perhaps TRBD1 (5 bases). Germline loops: CDR1 SGHNT, CDR2 YYREEE (reference sequence). The CDR3 loop spans 14 amino acids. V shed 5 bases and J shed 4 bases, with 15 bases lying between them. CDR3 sequence (DNA): TGTGCCAGCAGTCAGTTCACTCAGGGAGAGACCCAGTACTTC. As protein: CASSQFTQGETQYF.

This chain uses TRBV7-9 with TRBJ2-3, with TRBD2 matching 8 bases. CDR1 SEHNR and CDR2 FQNEAQ come from the germline V gene (reference sequence). Trimming cost V 1 base and J 12 bases; bases outside gene matches: 3. The CDR3 length is 12 residues. CDR3 sequence: CASSLEAGVQYF. DNA for the CDR3: TGTGCCAGCAGCTTAGAAGCGGGGGTCCAGTATTTT.

The DNA of the CDR3 is TGCGCCAGCAGCTTAAGGGGGCGCCTGAACACTGAAGCTTTCTTT. It translates to CASSLRGRLNTEAFF. The gene calls are TRBV5-1 and TRBJ1-1, with TRBD1 identical over 7 bases. The CDR3 loop spans 15 amino acids. Germline loops: CDR1 SGHRS, CDR2 YFSETQ. The trim removed 2 bases at V and 0 bases at J, leaving 4 bases unmatched.

V usage is TRBV9 and J usage is TRBJ2-7; 7 positions match TRBD1. From germline, CDR1 is SGDLS and CDR2 YYNGEE. J gave up 7 bases and V 4 bases, and 14 bases lay outside the gene matches. The CDR3 is made up of 15 amino acids. Here the CDR3 reads CASSTRGSFEGEQYF. CDR3 nucleotide sequence: TGTGCCAGCAGCACCAGGGGGAGTTTCGAGGGGGAGCAGTACTTC. Looking up the rest from reference TRBV9 and TRBJ2-7 gives the full variable domain: DSGVTQTPKHLITATGQRVTLRCSPRSGDLSVYWYQQSLDQGLQFLIQYYNGEERAKGNILERFSAQQFPDLHSELNLSSLELGDSALYFCASSTRGSFEGEQYFGPGTRLTVT.

The V and J genes are TRBV7-9 and TRBJ2-1, with a possible D match to TRBD2 (5 bases). The CDR3 length is 12 residues. CDR1 is SEHNR and CDR2 is FQNEAQ in the germline V gene (reference sequence). Trimming stripped 0 bases from V and 14 bases from J, with 11 bases between. This chain's CDR3 is CASSLAEGREFF. CDR3 nucleotides: TGTGCCAGCAGCTTAGCTGAGGGTAGGGAGTTCTTC.

A word on this clone: The sample contains more than one DNA sequence encoding this CDR3. The chain has TRBV30 and TRBJ2-7; 10 nucleotides agree with TRBD1. This CDR3 has 14 residues. J gave up 3 bases and V 6 bases, and 8 bases lay outside the gene matches. Germline values: CDR1 GTSNPN, CDR2 SVGIG (reference sequence). The CDR3 protein is CACKERTGGYEQYV. CDR3 DNA: TGTGCCTGCAAAGAGAGGACAGGGGGCTACGAGCAGTACGTC.

The chain carries TRBV4-1 and TRBJ2-2, with TRBD2 as a possible D gene (5 bases). V was shortened by 5 bases and J by 3 bases, with 25 bases between the two germline ends. Germline V gives CDR1 MGHRA, CDR2 YSYEKL. This CDR3 has 19 amino acids. The CDR3 DNA reads as TGCGCCAGCAGCAGCGACGGTGGAGAAATGATCGGGGACACCGGGGAGCTGTTTTTT. Its translation is CASSSDGGEMIGDTGELFF.

This clone was counted once. J is TRBJ2-1 and V is TRBV5-1; 10 nucleotides match TRBD2. This CDR3 has 15 amino acids. Germline V gene data show CDR1 as SGHRS and CDR2 as YFSETQ. Trimming at V came to 4 bases and at J to 1 base, leaving 2 bases not matched to a gene. The CDR3 reads CASSEAGGSYNEQFF. The CDR3 DNA reads TGCGCCAGCAGCGAAGCGGGGGGGTCCTACAATGAGCAGTTCTTC.

The genes are TRBV7-6 and TRBJ2-1; 9 nucleotides line up with TRBD1. V trimming: 1 base; J trimming: 7 bases; junction bases outside the gene matches: 11. The V gene's germline CDR1 is SGHVS and CDR2 FNYEAQ. CDR3 length: 17 amino acids. The CDR3 DNA reads TGTGCCAGCAGCTTAGGACCCGGGACAGGGCGTAAGAATGAGCAGTTCTTC. It yields the protein CASSLGPGTGRKNEQFF.

J is TRBJ1-1 and V is TRBV13, with a weak D call TRBD1 (6 bases). In germline, CDR1 is PRHDT, CDR2 FYEKMQ (reference sequence). This CDR3 is 15 amino acids long. Trimming removed 4 bases from V and 1 base from J, with 13 bases in between. This CDR3 reads CASSSRQVGNTEAFF. The CDR3 DNA is TGTGCCAGCAGCTCCCGACAGGTGGGGAACACTGAAGCTTTCTTT.

This clone was found once. The rearrangement joins TRBV5-5 to TRBJ1-2; 8 nucleotides agree with TRBD1. Germline V gene data show CDR1 as SGHKS and CDR2 as YYEKEE (reference sequence). This CDR3 contains 15 residues. Trimming removed 3 bases from V and 0 bases from J; junction bases left unmatched: 4. CDR3 sequence reads: CASSWTGIANYGYTF. The CDR3 region has the DNA TGTGCCAGCAGCTGGACAGGGATAGCTAACTATGGCTACACCTTC.

This rearrangement joins TRBV28 to TRBJ1-5; tentatively, D is TRBD1 (5 bases). This CDR3 comprises 14 residues. CDR1 is MDHEN, CDR2 SYDVKM, per germline. V lost 7 bases, J lost 1 base, and 11 bases lay in between. The CDR3 nucleotides are TGTGCCAGCACCTTCTCAGGGAGCAATCAGCCCCAGCATTTT. Translating gives CASTFSGSNQPQHF.

The chain has TRBV2 and TRBJ1-1, with D uncertain. Trimming stripped 9 bases from V and 2 bases from J, with 7 bases between. The CDR3 spans 11 residues. The V gene's germline CDR1 is SNHLY and CDR2 FYNNEI. The CDR3 coding sequence is TGTGCCAGACAATCAAACACTGAAGCTTTCTTT. It translates to CARQSNTEAFF.

The chain recombines TRBV7-7 with TRBJ2-1; D might be TRBD2 (6 bases). Trimming took 4 bases from V and 7 from J, leaving 14 bases between them. CDR3 size: 14 residues. In germline, CDR1 is SSHAT, CDR2 FNYEAQ (reference sequence). This CDR3 is CASSSPGVRNEQFF. The CDR3 DNA is TGTGCCAGCAGCTCCCCGGGAGTTAGGAATGAGCAGTTCTTC.

This chain joins TRBV2 and TRBJ1-5, with TRBD1 matching over 8 bases. CDR3 size: 14 residues. The germline gives CDR1 SNHLY, CDR2 FYNNEI. The V segment lost 6 bases and the J segment 4 bases; nucleotides outside the gene matches: 5. The CDR3 reads CASSGTGENQPQHF. CDR3 DNA: TGTGCCAGCAGCGGGACAGGTGAAAATCAGCCCCAGCATTTT.

The rearrangement links TRBV2 to TRBJ1-6; TRBD1 aligns across 9 bases. Germline V CDR1 and CDR2: SNHLY, FYNNEI. J gave up 6 bases and V 9 bases, and 3 bases lay outside the gene matches. The CDR3 totals 13 residues. The CDR3 sequence is CASTGQGNSPLHF. CDR3 nucleotides: TGTGCCAGTACGGGACAGGGTAATTCACCCCTCCACTTT.

V and J are TRBV5-4 and TRBJ1-2; D ambiguous. With 0 bases removed from V and 2 bases from J, the gap between germline ends came to 8 bases. The length of the CDR3 is 14 residues. Germline V gene sequence: CDR1 SGHNT, CDR2 YYREEE (reference sequence). CDR3 DNA: TGTGCCAGCAGCTTGGCGGGTGCCAACTATGGCTACACCTTC. It translates to CASSLAGANYGYTF.

The chain is built from TRBV7-9 and TRBJ2-1, with 12 bases lining up with TRBD1. CDR1 SEHNR and CDR2 FQNEAQ come from the germline V gene (reference sequence). The CDR3 totals 15 residues. Trimming removed 4 bases from V and 6 bases from J; junction bases left unmatched: 4. In nucleotides, the CDR3 is TGTGCCAGCAGCTGGGGACAGGGGGCTGTCAATGAGCAGTTCTTC. It translates to CASSWGQGAVNEQFF.

The rearrangement joins TRBV5-6 to TRBJ2-5, with D possibly TRBD2 on 6 matching bases. CDR1 and CDR2 (germline): SGHDT, YYEEEE. The V and J ends lost 2 bases and 4 bases respectively, with 12 bases between them. The CDR3 is 14 residues long. The CDR3, as DNA: TGTGCCAGCAGCTTCCAGACTAGGGGAGAGACCCAGTACTTC. Amino acids: CASSFQTRGETQYF.

This clone was detected only a few times. This chain uses TRBV6-6 with TRBJ2-7; the match to TRBD2 covers 9 bases. Germline CDR1 and CDR2: MNHNY and SVGAGI (reference sequence). V lost 0 bases, J lost 2 bases, and 2 bases stayed unmatched. The CDR3 runs 15 residues. DNA of the CDR3: TGTGCCAGCAGTTACTCAGCGGGAGGTACCTACGAGCAGTACTTC. This gives the protein CASSYSAGGTYEQYF.

The gene calls are TRBV5-1 and TRBJ1-6; TRBD1 matches at 8 bases. The CDR3 length is 16 residues. Germline V gene lookup returns CDR1 SGHRS and CDR2 YFSETQ. V lost 4 bases to trimming and J lost 0 bases; unmatched junction nucleotides: 3. DNA for the CDR3: TGCGCCAGCAGCAACAGGGGGTCCTCCTATAATTCACCCCTCCACTTT. This gives the protein CASSNRGSSYNSPLHF. The whole variable domain, remainder taken from reference TRBV5-1 and TRBJ1-6, is KAGVTQTPRYLIKTRGQQVTLSCSPISGHRSVSWYQQTPGQGLQFLFEYFSETQRNKGNFPGRFSGRQFSNSRSEMNVSTLELGDSALYLCASSNRGSSYNSPLHFGNGTRLTVT.

The chain is built from TRBV28 and TRBJ2-3; 12 nucleotides agree with TRBD2. There are 16 residues in the CDR3. Germline CDR1 and CDR2: MDHEN and SYDVKM. Trimming removed 6 bases from V and 3 bases from J; junction bases left unmatched: 7. CDR3 region: CASSLGLAGQTDTQYF. CDR3 nucleotides: TGTGCCAGCAGCTTAGGACTAGCGGGACAGACAGATACGCAGTATTTT.

The rearrangement uses TRBV30 and TRBJ1-5; 7 bases are a match to TRBD1. Looked up from germline, CDR1 is GTSNPN and CDR2 is SVGIG (reference sequence). V lost 3 bases to trimming and J lost 9 bases; unmatched junction nucleotides: 11. This CDR3 contains 14 residues. The CDR3 DNA follows: TGTGCCTGGAGCCCCAGGGGGAAGATGTGGCCCCAGCATTTT. Translating it yields CAWSPRGKMWPQHF. The whole variable domain, remainder taken from reference TRBV30 and TRBJ1-5, is SQTIHQWPATLVQPVGSPLSLECTVEGTSNPNLYWYRQAAGRGLQLLFYSVGIGQISSEVPQNLSASRPQDRQFILSSKKLLLSDSGFYLCAWSPRGKMWPQHFGDGTRLSIL.

This CDR3 is CASSLRTSGGADNEQFF. CDR3 DNA: TGTGCCAGCAGCTTAAGGACTAGCGGGGGGGCCGACAATGAGCAGTTCTTC. The chain is built from TRBV7-8 and TRBJ2-1; 15 nucleotides agree with TRBD2. The CDR3 extends over 17 amino acids. With V trimmed by 2 bases and J by 5 bases, 4 bases remained unmatched. Germline loops: CDR1 SGHVS, CDR2 FQNEAQ.

This chain joins TRBV7-2 and TRBJ2-2; 14 bases are a match to TRBD2. This CDR3 is 18 amino acids long. Germline loops: CDR1 SGHTA, CDR2 FQGNSA. V shed 5 bases, J shed 5 bases, and the junction held 10 bases outside the gene matches. CDR3: CASSRGLAGGFGTGELFF. The CDR3 DNA is TGTGCCAGCAGCCGAGGACTAGCGGGAGGATTCGGAACCGGGGAGCTGTTTTTT.

The rearrangement links TRBV6-6 to TRBJ2-1, with TRBD2 identical over 15 bases. The CDR3 totals 15 residues. The ends lost 4 bases at V and 7 bases at J; junction bases unmatched: 2. Germline CDR1 MNHNY, CDR2 SVGAGI (reference sequence). The CDR3 sequence is CASSLGTSGRNEQFF. DNA of the CDR3: TGTGCCAGCAGTTTGGGGACTAGCGGGAGGAATGAGCAGTTCTTC.